The clone carrying this T cell receptor beta chain showed up just a few times. Its target is not known. A single record per CDR3 protein comes from TCRdb applying MiXCR to the 5' RACE reads. The repertoire has 700,000 or so distinct CDR3 sequences, less than 10% of them found once; the top ten carry 0.98%. The CDR3 consists of 17 residues. Losses at the gene ends were 1 base for V and 7 bases for J; bases not matched to a gene: 10. CDR1 and CDR2 from the germline V gene are SGHRS and YFSETQ. This sample was included in a study of identical twins. Overall study results and limits: The models gave estimates that fell short of the out-of-frame TCR alpha sharing seen in monozygotic twins.

These data were likewise used in another study, on yellow fever vaccine responses in identical twins.

J is TRBJ2-1 and V is TRBV5-1; 11 positions match TRBD1. The clonotype was recovered from a woman between 18 and 29 years old in good health. The sequenced material came from PBMCs. CDR3 sequence (DNA): TGCGCCAGCAGCTTGAAGGGGACAGGGGGGGTGCGAAATGAGCAGTTCTTC. Its translation is CASSLKGTGGVRNEQFF.